This record concerns one T cell receptor (beta chain) sequence. Measured with immunoSEQ multiplex PCR; TCRdb has only the in-frame clones, and not every one. The sample consists of 190,000 or so clones, roughly 86% of them appearing once. This entry belongs to a study of blood T cell repertoires in COVID-19. Turning to the study itself: Sample material is recorded as cDNA or gDNA derived from T cells, B-cell-depleted T cells, or PBMCs.

The TCR comes from a woman in her twenties or thirties with active or convalescent COVID-19. Sequenced: peripheral blood.

CDR3 sequence (DNA): TGTGCCAGTAGTGCGCGACAGGGGATTAGCACTGAAGCTTTCTTT. Its protein is CASSARQGISTEAFF. The rearrangement uses TRBV19 and TRBJ1-1; the match to TRBD1 covers 8 bases. V lost 5 bases to trimming and J lost 4 bases; unmatched junction nucleotides: 9. The CDR3 has 15 amino acids. Germline values: CDR1 LNHDA, CDR2 SQIVND (reference sequence).